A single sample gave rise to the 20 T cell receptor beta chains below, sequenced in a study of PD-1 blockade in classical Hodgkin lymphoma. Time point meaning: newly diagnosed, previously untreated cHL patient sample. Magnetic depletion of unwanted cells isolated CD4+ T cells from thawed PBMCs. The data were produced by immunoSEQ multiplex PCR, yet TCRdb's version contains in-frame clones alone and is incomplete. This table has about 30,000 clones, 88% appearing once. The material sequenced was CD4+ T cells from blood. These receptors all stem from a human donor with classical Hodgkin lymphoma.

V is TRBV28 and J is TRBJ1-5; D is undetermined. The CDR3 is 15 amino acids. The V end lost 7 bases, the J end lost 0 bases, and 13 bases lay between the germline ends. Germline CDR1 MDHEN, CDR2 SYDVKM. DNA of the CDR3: TGTGCCAGCATTCCGAGGTTGGGTAGCAATCAGCCCCAGCATTTT. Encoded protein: CASIPRLGSNQPQHF. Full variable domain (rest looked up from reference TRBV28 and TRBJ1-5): DVKVTQSSRYLVKRTGEKVFLECVQDMDHENMFWYRQDPGLGLRLIYFSYDVKMKEKGDIPEGYSVSREKKERFSLILESASTNQTSMYLCASIPRLGSNQPQHFGDGTRLSIL.

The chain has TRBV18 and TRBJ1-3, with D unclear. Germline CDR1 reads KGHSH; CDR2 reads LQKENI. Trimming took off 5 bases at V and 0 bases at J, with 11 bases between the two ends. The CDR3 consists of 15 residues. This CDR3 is CASSAWLYSGNTIYF. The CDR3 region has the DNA TGTGCCAGCTCAGCCTGGCTGTACTCTGGAAACACCATATATTTT. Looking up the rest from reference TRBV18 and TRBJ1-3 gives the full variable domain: NAGVMQNPRHLVRRRGQEARLRCSPMKGHSHVYWYRQLPEEGLKFMVYLQKENIIDESGMPKERFSAEFPKEGPSILRIQQVVRGDSAAYFCASSAWLYSGNTIYFGEGSWLTVV.

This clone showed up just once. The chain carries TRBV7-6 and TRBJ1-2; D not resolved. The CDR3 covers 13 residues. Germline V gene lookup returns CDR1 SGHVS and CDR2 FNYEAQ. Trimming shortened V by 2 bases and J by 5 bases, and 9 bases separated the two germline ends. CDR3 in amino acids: CASSLRRQYGYTF. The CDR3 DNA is TGTGCCAGCAGCTTACGCCGGCAGTATGGCTACACCTTC.

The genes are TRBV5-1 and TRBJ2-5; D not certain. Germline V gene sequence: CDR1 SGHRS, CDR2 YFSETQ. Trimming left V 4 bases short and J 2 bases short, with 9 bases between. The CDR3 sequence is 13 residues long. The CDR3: CASSADTQETQYF. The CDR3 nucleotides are TGCGCCAGCAGCGCCGACACACAAGAGACCCAGTACTTC.

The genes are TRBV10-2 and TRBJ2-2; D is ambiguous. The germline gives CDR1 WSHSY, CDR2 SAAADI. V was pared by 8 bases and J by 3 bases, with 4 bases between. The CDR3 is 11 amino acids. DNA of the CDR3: TGCGCCAGCCGATACACCGGGGAGCTGTTTTTT. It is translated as CASRYTGELFF.

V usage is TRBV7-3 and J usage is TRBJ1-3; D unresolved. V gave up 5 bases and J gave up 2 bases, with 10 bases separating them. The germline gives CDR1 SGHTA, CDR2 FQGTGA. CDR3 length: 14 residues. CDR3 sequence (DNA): TGTGCCAGCAGCCCCGGCAGTCCTGGAAACACCATATATTTT. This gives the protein CASSPGSPGNTIYF.

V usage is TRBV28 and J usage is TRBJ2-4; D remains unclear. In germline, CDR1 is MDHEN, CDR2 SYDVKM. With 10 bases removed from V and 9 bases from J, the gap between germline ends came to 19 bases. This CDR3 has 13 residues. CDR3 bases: TGTGCCACCTGCCCCGGAGTGGTGGGCATTCAGTACTTC. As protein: CATCPGVVGIQYF.

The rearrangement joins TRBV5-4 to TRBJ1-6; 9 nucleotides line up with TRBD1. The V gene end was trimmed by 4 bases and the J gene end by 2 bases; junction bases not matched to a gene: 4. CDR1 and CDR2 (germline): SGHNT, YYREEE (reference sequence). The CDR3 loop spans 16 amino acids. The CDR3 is CASSLQGAPYNSPLHF. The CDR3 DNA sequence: TGTGCCAGCAGCCTACAGGGGGCTCCCTATAATTCACCCCTCCACTTT.

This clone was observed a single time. The CDR3 region is CASSKGTGNTIYF. DNA for the CDR3: TGTGCCAGCAGTAAGGGGACAGGAAACACCATATATTTT. V gene TRBV28 combines with J gene TRBJ1-3, with D perhaps TRBD1 (6 bases). The CDR3 consists of 13 residues. From germline, CDR1 is MDHEN and CDR2 SYDVKM. Trimming shortened V by 5 bases and J by 4 bases, and 9 bases separated the two germline ends.

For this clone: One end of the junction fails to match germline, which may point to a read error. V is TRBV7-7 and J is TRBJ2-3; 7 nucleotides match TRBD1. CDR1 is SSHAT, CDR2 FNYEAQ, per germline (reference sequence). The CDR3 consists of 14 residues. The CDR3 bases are TGTGCTAGCAGCTTAGACAGGGGCACAGATACGCAGTATTTT. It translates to CASSLDRGTDTQYF.

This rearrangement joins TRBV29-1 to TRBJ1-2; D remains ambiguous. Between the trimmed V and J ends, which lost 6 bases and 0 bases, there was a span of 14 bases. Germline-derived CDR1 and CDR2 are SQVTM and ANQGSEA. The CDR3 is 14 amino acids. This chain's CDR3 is CSVDATGANYGYTF. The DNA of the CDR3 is TGCAGCGTGGATGCCACCGGAGCTAACTATGGCTACACCTTC.

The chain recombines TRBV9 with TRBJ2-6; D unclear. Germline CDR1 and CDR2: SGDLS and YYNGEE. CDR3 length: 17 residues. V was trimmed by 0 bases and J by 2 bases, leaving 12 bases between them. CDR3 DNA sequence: TGTGCCAGCAGCGTAGATGGACGTAGTGCTGGGGCCAACGTCCTGACTTTC. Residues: CASSVDGRSAGANVLTF. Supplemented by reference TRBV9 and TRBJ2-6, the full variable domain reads DSGVTQTPKHLITATGQRVTLRCSPRSGDLSVYWYQQSLDQGLQFLIQYYNGEERAKGNILERFSAQQFPDLHSELNLSSLELGDSALYFCASSVDGRSAGANVLTFGAGSRLTVL.

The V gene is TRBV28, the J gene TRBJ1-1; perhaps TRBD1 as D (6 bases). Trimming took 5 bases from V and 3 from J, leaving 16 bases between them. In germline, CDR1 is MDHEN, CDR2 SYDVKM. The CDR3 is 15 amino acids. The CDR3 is CASSPPRGMHTEAFF. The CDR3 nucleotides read TGTGCCAGCAGTCCACCGAGGGGGATGCACACTGAAGCTTTCTTT.

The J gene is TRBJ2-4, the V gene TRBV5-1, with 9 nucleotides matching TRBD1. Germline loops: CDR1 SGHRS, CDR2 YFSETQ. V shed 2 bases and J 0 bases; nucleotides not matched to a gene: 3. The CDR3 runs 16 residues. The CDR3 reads CASSFSDRGAKNIQYF. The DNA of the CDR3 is TGCGCCAGCAGCTTTTCGGACAGGGGAGCCAAAAACATTCAGTACTTC. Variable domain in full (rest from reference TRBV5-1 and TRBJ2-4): KAGVTQTPRYLIKTRGQQVTLSCSPISGHRSVSWYQQTPGQGLQFLFEYFSETQRNKGNFPGRFSGRQFSNSRSEMNVSTLELGDSALYLCASSFSDRGAKNIQYFGAGTRLSVL.

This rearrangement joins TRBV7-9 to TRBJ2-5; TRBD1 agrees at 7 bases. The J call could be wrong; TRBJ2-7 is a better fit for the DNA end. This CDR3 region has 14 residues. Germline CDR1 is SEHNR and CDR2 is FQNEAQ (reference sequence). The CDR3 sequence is CASSDLTGSYEQYF. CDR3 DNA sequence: TGTGCCAGCAGTGATCTGACAGGGTCCTACGAGCAGTACTTC.

The CDR3 loop is CASSLGLEQFF. CDR3 DNA: TGCGCCAGCAGCTTGGGGCTCGAGCAGTTCTTC. This chain joins TRBV5-1 and TRBJ2-1; D ambiguous. CDR1 is SGHRS, CDR2 YFSETQ, per germline. Trimming took 0 bases from V and 10 from J, leaving 5 bases between them. The CDR3 has 11 amino acids.

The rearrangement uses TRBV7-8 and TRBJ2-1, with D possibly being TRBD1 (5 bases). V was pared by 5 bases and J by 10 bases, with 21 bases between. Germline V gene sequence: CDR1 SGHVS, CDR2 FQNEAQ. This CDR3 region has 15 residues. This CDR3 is CASSPLATEPLEQFF. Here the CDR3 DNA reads TGTGCCAGCAGCCCCCTGGCGACAGAGCCTTTAGAGCAGTTCTTC.

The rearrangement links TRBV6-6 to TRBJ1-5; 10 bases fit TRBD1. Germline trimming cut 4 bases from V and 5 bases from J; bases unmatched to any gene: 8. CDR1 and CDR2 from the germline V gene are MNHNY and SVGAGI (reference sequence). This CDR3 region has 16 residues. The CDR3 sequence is CASSFTRTGGDQPQHF. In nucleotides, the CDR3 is TGTGCCAGCAGTTTTACGCGGACAGGGGGGGATCAGCCCCAGCATTTT.

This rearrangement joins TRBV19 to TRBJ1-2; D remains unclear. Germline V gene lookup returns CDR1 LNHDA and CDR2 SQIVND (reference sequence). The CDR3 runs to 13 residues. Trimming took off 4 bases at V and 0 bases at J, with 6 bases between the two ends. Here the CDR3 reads CASSKAANYGYTF. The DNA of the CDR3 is TGTGCCAGTAGTAAGGCAGCTAACTATGGCTACACCTTC.

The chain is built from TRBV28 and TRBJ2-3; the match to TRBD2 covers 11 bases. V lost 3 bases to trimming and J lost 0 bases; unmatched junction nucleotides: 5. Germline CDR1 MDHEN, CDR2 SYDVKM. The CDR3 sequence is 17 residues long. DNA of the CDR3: TGTGCCAGCAGTTTCCCGGGACTAGCGGAGAGCACAGATACGCAGTATTTT. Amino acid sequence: CASSFPGLAESTDTQYF.